Following are 32 T cell receptor beta chains from one sample sequenced in a study of T cells in Graves' hyperthyroidism and ophthalmopathy. There were TCR beta CDR3 regions amplified from RNA transcripts. HTBI primers were employed in a first-round RT-PCR of the TCR CDR3. Each CDR3 protein is one row after TCRdb ran MiXCR on the multiplex PCR reads. Of about 540,000 distinct CDR3 sequences listed, around 42% are singletons. The specimen sequenced was peripheral blood or thyroid tissue (not recorded which). Every receptor here comes from a woman aged 18-29 years with Graves' hyperthyroidism.

The chain has TRBV24-1 and TRBJ2-2, with 7 bases aligning to TRBD2. Germline V lookup: CDR1 KGHDR, CDR2 SFDVKD. The CDR3 is 15 amino acids. V lost 4 bases, J lost 4 bases, and 5 bases stayed unmatched. CDR3 amino acids: CATSDWTRGTGELFF. Here the CDR3 DNA reads TGTGCCACCAGTGACTGGACTAGAGGCACCGGGGAGCTGTTTTTT.

V gene TRBV7-9 combines with J gene TRBJ2-2; unclear D gene. Deletions cut 5 bases from V and 3 bases from J, with 13 bases between. This CDR3 contains 15 residues. CDR1 and CDR2 from the germline V gene are SEHNR and FQNEAQ (reference sequence). In nucleotides, the CDR3 is TGTGCCAGCAGCCCCGGCAGACGATACACCGGGGAGCTGTTTTTT. Amino acids: CASSPGRRYTGELFF.

The chain has TRBV20-1 and TRBJ2-7; D might be TRBD1 or TRBD2, each matching 5 bases. The CDR3 totals 15 residues. Germline CDR1 is DFQATT and CDR2 is SNEGSKA (reference sequence). Trimming pared 1 base from V and 1 base from J, leaving 14 bases between. The chain's CDR3 is CSARGLEGRSYEQYF. The CDR3 nucleotides read TGCAGTGCTAGAGGCCTCGAGGGGCGATCCTACGAGCAGTACTTC.

This clonotype was observed a few times. The V call is TRBV7-9, the J call TRBJ2-7; D unclear. This CDR3 region has 14 residues. Trimming shortened V by 5 bases and J by 3 bases, and 14 bases separated the two germline ends. The germline V gene has CDR1 SEHNR and CDR2 FQNEAQ (reference sequence). CDR3 residues: CASSLTTQIYEQYF. CDR3 nucleotide sequence: TGTGCCAGCAGCCTAACTACGCAGATCTACGAGCAGTACTTC.

This CDR3 reads CASSKGGGLYGYTF. Written as DNA, the CDR3 is TGTGCCAGTAGTAAAGGGGGAGGCCTCTATGGCTACACCTTC. The gene calls are TRBV19 and TRBJ1-2; D might be TRBD1 (6 bases). Trimming removed 4 bases at V and 4 bases at J, with 13 bases between. The V gene's germline CDR1 is LNHDA and CDR2 SQIVND (reference sequence). The CDR3 is 14 residues long.

The rearrangement joins TRBV25-1 to TRBJ1-3, with 7 bases matching TRBD1. CDR3 length: 14 amino acids. The trim removed 6 bases at V and 4 bases at J, leaving 6 bases unmatched. Germline V gene lookup returns CDR1 MGHDK and CDR2 SYGVNS. The CDR3 nucleotides read TGTGCCAGCAGCGTCCCGGGACAGGGAAACACCATATATTTT. Its protein is CASSVPGQGNTIYF.

The rearrangement joins TRBV20-1 to TRBJ1-2; 7 bases agree with TRBD1. Germline assignment: CDR1 DFQATT and CDR2 SNEGSKA (reference sequence). There are 13 residues in the CDR3. V lost 2 bases, J lost 4 bases, and 4 bases stayed unmatched. CDR3 amino acids: CSARPRDSYGYTF. The CDR3, as DNA: TGCAGTGCTAGACCCAGGGACAGCTATGGCTACACCTTC.

As concerns this clonotype: This clone may be a read error of a much larger clone one base away. The conserved final phenylalanine or tryptophan is absent from the CDR3, which likely points to a read error. The V call is TRBV20-1, the J call TRBJ1-6, with TRBD1 matching over 8 bases. This CDR3 comprises 13 residues. Losses at the gene ends were 3 bases for V and 6 bases for J; bases not matched to a gene: 1. The germline gives CDR1 DFQATT, CDR2 SNEGSKA (reference sequence). Here the CDR3 reads CSARDRVNSPLHL. CDR3 in DNA: TGCAGTGCTAGGGACAGGGTTAATTCACCCCTCCACCTT.

This chain links TRBV7-2 with TRBJ1-5; weak D call: TRBD1 (5 bases). CDR3 length equals 15 residues. V lost 5 bases to trimming and J lost 0 bases, with 11 bases between them. Per germline, CDR1 SGHTA and CDR2 FQGNSA. The CDR3 spells CASSAGDHSNQPQHF. CDR3 bases: TGTGCCAGCAGCGCGGGGGACCATAGCAATCAGCCCCAGCATTTT.

This clonotype was counted ten times or more. The rearrangement links TRBV29-1 to TRBJ1-5; 7 bases agree with TRBD1. This CDR3 region has 13 residues. Germline CDR1 SQVTM, CDR2 ANQGSEA. V was clipped by 7 bases and J by 6 bases; unmatched bases: 9. The CDR3 loop is CSARTGFGQPQHF. CDR3 nucleotides: TGCAGCGCCAGGACAGGATTCGGTCAGCCCCAGCATTTT.

This clonotype came up many times. V and J are TRBV7-3 and TRBJ1-6; D is unresolved. The germline V and J ends were trimmed by 3 bases and 9 bases, with 9 bases remaining between them. The CDR3 is 13 amino acids. Germline V gene lookup returns CDR1 SGHTA and CDR2 FQGTGA. CDR3 in amino acids: CASSFGSSSPLHF. CDR3 nucleotide sequence: TGTGCCAGCAGCTTCGGGAGTAGTTCACCCCTCCACTTT.

V usage is TRBV14 and J usage is TRBJ1-1, with no clear D. Per the germline V gene, CDR1 is SGHDN and CDR2 is FVKESK. The germline V and J ends were trimmed by 2 bases and 4 bases, with 5 bases remaining between them. This CDR3 has 12 residues. CDR3 residues: CASSQIITEAFF. In DNA, the CDR3 is TGTGCCAGCAGCCAAATAATCACTGAAGCTTTCTTT.

This chain connects TRBV6-6 to TRBJ1-6, with D perhaps TRBD1 (6 bases). This CDR3 is built from 17 residues. V was trimmed by 0 bases and J by 5 bases, leaving 14 bases between them. Germline CDR1 reads MNHNY; CDR2 reads SVGAGI (reference sequence). The CDR3 loop is CASSYSIQGMNNSPLHF. Written as DNA, the CDR3 is TGTGCCAGCAGTTACTCGATACAGGGAATGAATAATTCACCCCTCCACTTT.

This clonotype was counted a few times. The chain couples TRBV10-3 to TRBJ1-4; 9 nucleotides match TRBD1. This CDR3 is 20 amino acids long. Germline CDR1 ENHRY, CDR2 SYGVKD. The V gene end was trimmed by 3 bases and the J gene end by 0 bases; junction bases not matched to a gene: 14. The CDR3 coding sequence is TGTGCCATCAGTGACCCGCCGTACGGGACAGGGAATGCAACTAATGAAAAACTGTTTTTT. It yields the protein CAISDPPYGTGNATNEKLFF.

This clonotype came up many times. The chain combines TRBV29-1 with TRBJ2-7; 7 bases line up with TRBD1. V lost 4 bases, J lost 1 base, and 7 bases stayed unmatched. The germline gives CDR1 SQVTM, CDR2 ANQGSEA. The CDR3 length is 14 residues. The CDR3 protein is CSVVGAGGSYEQYF. CDR3 bases: TGCAGCGTTGTCGGAGCAGGGGGATCCTACGAGCAGTACTTC.

This clonotype has a single count. The CDR3 region is CAISEPSGRSEQYF. The DNA for the CDR3 is TGTGCCATCAGTGAGCCTAGCGGGAGATCCGAGCAGTACTTC. The chain uses TRBV10-3 and TRBJ2-7, with TRBD2 matching over 10 bases. The germline V gene encodes CDR1 ENHRY and CDR2 SYGVKD. Unmatched junction bases numbered 4, after V lost 2 bases and J lost 6 bases. The CDR3 has 14 amino acids.

The rearrangement joins TRBV25-1 to TRBJ2-5; TRBD2 matches 9 bases. Germline V gives CDR1 MGHDK, CDR2 SYGVNS. The V gene end was trimmed by 4 bases and the J gene end by 5 bases; junction bases not matched to a gene: 14. CDR3 length: 17 amino acids. CDR3 sequence: CASSALRLAGMRETQYF. CDR3 sequence (DNA): TGTGCCAGCAGTGCATTAAGGCTAGCGGGAATGAGGGAGACCCAGTACTTC.

This clonotype was recorded a few times. CDR3 sequence: CASRRGAGETEAFF. In DNA form, the CDR3 reads TGTGCCAGCAGGAGAGGGGCGGGGGAGACTGAAGCTTTCTTT. V is TRBV9 and J is TRBJ1-1; D is possibly TRBD1 (5 bases). V was cut by 5 bases and J by 5 bases, with 16 bases left in between. The CDR3 length is 14 residues. The germline V gene encodes CDR1 SGDLS and CDR2 YYNGEE. The entire variable domain, with the rest obtained from reference TRBV9 and TRBJ1-1, is as follows: DSGVTQTPKHLITATGQRVTLRCSPRSGDLSVYWYQQSLDQGLQFLIQYYNGEERAKGNILERFSAQQFPDLHSELNLSSLELGDSALYFCASRRGAGETEAFFGQGTRLTVV.

There are a few counts of this clonotype. Relative to the germline gene, one junction end is altered; a read error may explain this. The chain has TRBV5-1 and TRBJ1-1, with TRBD1 as a possible D gene (5 bases). The CDR3 consists of 13 residues. Germline V CDR1 and CDR2: SGHRS, YFSETQ. The CDR3 DNA is TGTGCCAGCAGCTTCGAGAGGGGCACTGAAGCTTTCTTT. Amino acids: CASSFERGTEAFF.

This clonotype was counted at least ten times. The genes are TRBV2 and TRBJ2-7; 12 nucleotides line up with TRBD2. This CDR3 region has 13 residues. The ends lost 8 bases at V and 7 bases at J; junction bases unmatched: 6. Germline V gene sequence: CDR1 SNHLY, CDR2 FYNNEI. CDR3 nucleotides: TGTGCCAGCCGACTAGCGGGAGTGTGGGAGCAGTACTTC. It specifies CASRLAGVWEQYF.

A few counts support this clonotype. The V call is TRBV5-1, the J call TRBJ2-2, with D maybe TRBD1 (7 bases). The CDR3 is made up of 15 amino acids. Trimming removed 5 bases at V and 3 bases at J, with 14 bases between. Germline loops: CDR1 SGHRS, CDR2 YFSETQ. Here the CDR3 reads CASSLQGGDTGELFF. As DNA, the CDR3 is TGCGCCAGCAGTTTGCAGGGGGGTGACACCGGGGAGCTGTTTTTT.

The chain employs TRBV29-1 and TRBJ1-3; tentatively, D is TRBD1 (6 bases). Trimming removed 8 bases at V and 3 bases at J, with 17 bases between. Germline lookup yields CDR1 SQVTM and CDR2 ANQGSEA. The CDR3 runs 14 residues. The DNA of the CDR3 is TGCAGCATAGACCCAGGGGTATTTGGAAACACCATATATTTT. Protein: CSIDPGVFGNTIYF.

About this clonotype: This may come from a read error, since a much larger clone is one base off. This sequence joins TRBV7-8 and TRBJ1-1; D not certain. Germline V gene sequence: CDR1 SGHVS, CDR2 FQNEAQ. The CDR3 runs to 12 residues. This chain's CDR3 is CGSSRTGTEAFF. CDR3 nucleotide sequence: TGTGGCAGCAGCCGGACCGGCACTGAAGCTTTCTTT.

V and J are TRBV12-3 or TRBV12-4 and TRBJ1-1; no clear D gene. The CDR3 has 16 residues. The germline V and J ends were trimmed by 3 bases and 4 bases, with 18 bases remaining between them. CDR3 region: CASSFLVGPRRTEAFF. As DNA, the CDR3 is TGTGCCAGCAGTTTTCTGGTAGGGCCCAGACGCACTGAAGCTTTCTTT.

This clonotype has a handful of counts. The chain has TRBV20-1 and TRBJ1-6, with D perhaps TRBD1 (5 bases). With 2 bases removed from V and 15 bases from J, the gap between germline ends came to 11 bases. Germline V gene lookup returns CDR1 DFQATT and CDR2 SNEGSKA (reference sequence). The length of the CDR3 is 11 residues. CDR3 nucleotides: TGCAGTGCTAGATACGGGGGGGGCCTCCACTTT. This encodes CSARYGGGLHF.

The V gene is TRBV5-1, the J gene TRBJ2-7, with 7 bases matching TRBD1. V gave up 0 bases and J gave up 5 bases; unmatched junction bases: 11. The CDR3 has 16 residues. The germline V gene has CDR1 SGHRS and CDR2 YFSETQ. Here the CDR3 DNA reads TGCGCCAGCAGCTTGGTACCGGGACAGCGATTCCACGAGCAGTACTTC. Translation: CASSLVPGQRFHEQYF. The full variable domain, with the rest looked up from reference TRBV5-1 and TRBJ2-7, is KAGVTQTPRYLIKTRGQQVTLSCSPISGHRSVSWYQQTPGQGLQFLFEYFSETQRNKGNFPGRFSGRQFSNSRSEMNVSTLELGDSALYLCASSLVPGQRFHEQYFGPGTRLTVT.

This clonotype came up many times. The chain recombines TRBV29-1 with TRBJ1-1, with TRBD1 matching over 9 bases. CDR1 and CDR2 from the germline V gene are SQVTM and ANQGSEA. This CDR3 has 12 residues. The V and J ends lost 5 bases and 9 bases, in that order; junction bases with no gene match: 7. As DNA, the CDR3 is TGCAGCGTTCCGACAGGGGGAATTCAAGCTTTCTTT. Encoded protein: CSVPTGGIQAFF.

V gene TRBV12-3 or TRBV12-4 combines with J gene TRBJ1-5, with TRBD1 as a possible D gene (6 bases). The CDR3 spans 14 residues. V lost 6 bases and J lost 4, with 13 bases in between. The chain's CDR3 is CASRRRGGNQPQHF. The DNA for the CDR3 is TGTGCCAGCAGGAGGAGGGGGGGAAATCAGCCCCAGCATTTT.

This clonotype has just a few counts. A read error may be the cause here, since a much bigger clone is one base away. The chain recombines TRBV7-2 with TRBJ2-5; D remains unclear. Looked up from germline, CDR1 is SGHTA and CDR2 is FQGNSA. The CDR3 is made up of 11 amino acids. CDR3 bases: TGTGCCAGCAGCACACAAGAGGCCCAGTACTTC. Protein product: CASSTQEAQYF.

The chain couples TRBV24-1 to TRBJ1-5; 8 bases line up with TRBD1. The germline CDR1 and CDR2 sequences are KGHDR and SFDVKD. CDR3 size: 14 residues. J lost 5 bases, V lost 2 bases, and 1 base had no gene match. CDR3 nucleotide sequence: TGTGCCACCAGTGATTCGACAGGGGATCAGCCCCAGCATTTT. It codes for CATSDSTGDQPQHF.

CDR3 in amino acids: CSASLMASGSGVVYEQYF. CDR3 in DNA: TGCAGTGCTAGCCTTATGGCTAGCGGGAGTGGGGTAGTCTACGAGCAGTACTTC. The J gene is TRBJ2-7, the V gene TRBV20-1, with TRBD2 matching 10 bases. Unmatched junction bases numbered 17, after V lost 3 bases and J lost 3 bases. This CDR3 spans 18 amino acids. Germline CDR1 is DFQATT and CDR2 is SNEGSKA (reference sequence).

The rearrangement links TRBV29-1 to TRBJ1-4; 9 bases agree with TRBD1. With 1 base clipped from V and 8 bases from J, the junction kept 11 bases outside the gene matches. Germline CDR1 and CDR2: SQVTM and ANQGSEA. The CDR3 is 16 residues long. The CDR3 DNA reads TGCAGCGTTGAAGGCCCCGGGACAGGGAAACGGGAAAAACTGTTTTTT. This sequence encodes CSVEGPGTGKREKLFF.